One and the same sample provided the 25 T cell receptor beta chains below, sequenced in a study of HIV-infected patients and healthy controls. All unsorted peripheral T cells were captured because whole blood was used without fractionation. Around 530 ng RNA was reverse transcribed with alpha and beta constant-region primers. Using multiplexing indices, alpha and beta chain libraries were generated apart by chain-specific third strand synthesis. TCRdb analysed the 5' RACE reads with MiXCR anew, one entry per CDR3 protein. The data show just over 15,000 distinct CDR3 sequences, approximately 7% seen once. The source material was blood. These receptors were taken from an adult in good health.

By its share, this clonotype is medium-sized. The chain couples TRBV20-1 to TRBJ2-1; D tentatively fits TRBD1 or TRBD2 (5 bases each). The length of the CDR3 is 15 residues. The germline V gene has CDR1 DFQATT and CDR2 SNEGSKA (reference sequence). The ends were cut back, 0 bases at V and 4 bases at J, with 13 bases in the middle. CDR3 sequence: CSARDPGTEYNEQFF. CDR3 in DNA: TGCAGTGCTAGAGATCCGGGGACGGAGTACAATGAGCAGTTCTTC.

In its sample, this clonotype was seen many times. The J gene is TRBJ1-3, the V gene TRBV6-6; 7 nucleotides line up with TRBD1. The CDR3 is made up of 18 amino acids. The V gene end was trimmed by 0 bases and the J gene end by 4 bases; junction bases not matched to a gene: 12. Looked up from germline, CDR1 is MNHNY and CDR2 is SVGAGI (reference sequence). CDR3 nucleotide sequence: TGTGCCAGCAGTTACTCGATGCCCCAGACAGGGCGCGGAAACACCATATATTTT. As protein: CASSYSMPQTGRGNTIYF.

This clonotype was counted many times. The genes are TRBV10-3 and TRBJ1-1; D perhaps matches TRBD1 (5 bases). Germline assignment: CDR1 ENHRY and CDR2 SYGVKD. The CDR3 sequence is 14 residues long. Deletions cut 0 bases from V and 5 bases from J, with 10 bases between. The chain's CDR3 is CAISESEEGTEAFF. The CDR3 DNA is TGTGCCATCAGTGAGTCTGAGGAGGGGACTGAAGCTTTCTTT.

This clonotype was found many times. The chain links TRBV7-9 to TRBJ2-1; D is unclear. V was trimmed by 5 bases and J by 4 bases, leaving 15 bases between them. The CDR3 is made up of 15 amino acids. From germline, CDR1 is SEHNR and CDR2 FQNEAQ (reference sequence). The CDR3 DNA follows: TGTGCCAGCAGCCCCGATTGGCAGTCTTACAATGAGCAGTTCTTC. Protein product: CASSPDWQSYNEQFF.

This clonotype came up many times. J is TRBJ2-1 and V is TRBV7-9; no reliable D call. Germline V lookup: CDR1 SEHNR, CDR2 FQNEAQ (reference sequence). CDR3 length: 12 amino acids. V was pared by 5 bases and J by 10 bases, with 12 bases between. The CDR3 sequence: CASSPNLREQFF. CDR3 DNA sequence: TGTGCCAGCAGCCCCAACCTAAGGGAGCAGTTCTTC.

This clonotype was seen at least ten times. The chain uses TRBV7-8 and TRBJ2-1; D possibly corresponds to TRBD2 (6 bases). Germline V gene lookup returns CDR1 SGHVS and CDR2 FQNEAQ. Trimming removed 5 bases at V and 6 bases at J, with 11 bases between. CDR3 size: 13 residues. The CDR3: CASSRSGVNEQFF. DNA of the CDR3: TGTGCCAGCAGCCGATCGGGGGTCAATGAGCAGTTCTTC.

This clonotype has only a few counts. The chain carries TRBV20-1 and TRBJ2-1; 12 nucleotides align to TRBD2. This CDR3 has 16 residues. Trimming removed 0 bases from V and 8 bases from J; junction bases left unmatched: 8. Germline V gene sequence: CDR1 DFQATT, CDR2 SNEGSKA (reference sequence). The CDR3 loop is CSARERLAGDVDEQFF. CDR3 nucleotide sequence: TGCAGTGCTAGAGAACGACTAGCGGGGGATGTGGATGAGCAGTTCTTC.

This clonotype was observed at least ten times. CDR3 protein: CASSETRSSTLNNEQFF. The CDR3 nucleotides read TGCGCCAGCAGTGAGACCCGATCTAGCACGCTTAACAATGAGCAGTTCTTC. The rearrangement joins TRBV10-2 to TRBJ2-1; D is possibly TRBD2 (5 bases). V gave up 2 bases and J gave up 5 bases, with 19 bases separating them. In germline, CDR1 is WSHSY, CDR2 SAAADI. The CDR3 spans 17 residues.

This clonotype ranks as medium-sized (0.01 to 0.1%). This rearrangement joins TRBV3-1 to TRBJ1-1; unclear D gene. Looked up from germline, CDR1 is LGHDT and CDR2 is YNNKEL (reference sequence). There are 14 residues in the CDR3. V lost 1 base and J lost 6, with 12 bases in between. CDR3: CASSQGAGRAEAFF. The CDR3 bases are TGTGCCAGCAGCCAAGGAGCGGGAAGGGCTGAAGCTTTCTTT.

This clonotype was found a few times. V is TRBV6-1 and J is TRBJ1-5; D gene unclear. Germline CDR1 MNHNS, CDR2 SASEGT. The V gene lost 7 bases and the J gene lost 3 bases, with 4 bases spanning the gap. The CDR3 sequence is 11 residues long. CDR3 residues: CASTSNQPQHF. The CDR3 DNA is TGTGCCAGCACTTCCAATCAGCCCCAGCATTTT.

By frequency in the sample, this clonotype is medium-sized. The chain uses TRBV6-6 and TRBJ2-3; D remains ambiguous. This CDR3 has 13 residues. CDR1 is MNHNY and CDR2 is SVGAGI in the germline V gene (reference sequence). Trimming left V 6 bases short and J 4 bases short, with 11 bases between. The chain's CDR3 is CASRGFMADTQYF. CDR3 DNA sequence: TGTGCCAGCAGAGGATTCATGGCAGATACGCAGTATTTT.

To note about this clonotype: Compared with germline, one end of the junction differs, possibly owing to a read error. The V call is TRBV12-5, the J call TRBJ2-7; perhaps TRBD2 as D (5 bases). Germline V gene sequence: CDR1 LGHNT, CDR2 FRNRAP. The CDR3 covers 13 residues. This chain's CDR3 is CASGLEGIYEHYF. The CDR3 DNA sequence: TGTGCTAGTGGTTTAGAGGGAATCTACGAGCATTACTTC.

This clonotype was counted at least ten times. The rearrangement joins TRBV12-3 or TRBV12-4 to TRBJ2-7; D is ambiguous. V lost 5 bases and J lost 6, with 8 bases in between. There are 11 residues in the CDR3. CDR3 amino acids: CASSLRGEQYF. DNA of the CDR3: TGTGCCAGCAGTCTCAGAGGCGAGCAGTACTTC.

This clonotype was observed many times. This chain uses TRBV5-6 with TRBJ2-1, with a weak D call TRBD2 (5 bases). This CDR3 is built from 13 residues. Germline V gene data show CDR1 as SGHDT and CDR2 as YYEEEE. V was cut by 4 bases and J by 5 bases, with 10 bases left in between. The CDR3 spells CASSRVGNNEQFF. The CDR3 DNA follows: TGTGCCAGCAGCCGAGTCGGGAACAATGAGCAGTTCTTC.

This clonotype ranks as medium-sized (0.01 to 0.1%). The chain recombines TRBV27 with TRBJ1-3; D unclear. Trimming shortened V by 5 bases and J by 0 bases, and 17 bases separated the two germline ends. CDR3 size: 17 residues. Germline values: CDR1 MNHEY, CDR2 SMNVEV (reference sequence). CDR3 nucleotide sequence: TGTGCCAGCAGTGCCCGGGGAAGGACGGCCTCTGGAAACACCATATATTTT. It encodes CASSARGRTASGNTIYF.

The sample holds many counts of this clonotype. The chain joins TRBV12-3 or TRBV12-4 to TRBJ1-1; weak D call: TRBD1 (6 bases). The V and J ends lost 2 bases and 1 base respectively, with 11 bases between them. CDR3 length: 15 amino acids. The CDR3 nucleotides read TGTGCCAGCAGTTTACGGGGGCTTGGGAACACTGAAGCTTTCTTT. Protein product: CASSLRGLGNTEAFF.

This clonotype was observed many times. For the CDR3, the DNA is TGTGCCAGCAGCTTACGGACAGGGGACTCCTATAATTCACCCCTCCACTTT. As protein: CASSLRTGDSYNSPLHF. V usage is TRBV7-2 and J usage is TRBJ1-6; 9 nucleotides agree with TRBD1. The CDR3 runs to 17 residues. V was clipped by 2 bases and J by 0 bases; unmatched bases: 2. Germline V lookup: CDR1 SGHTA, CDR2 FQGNSA.

Ten or more counts support this clonotype. V gene TRBV19 combines with J gene TRBJ2-1, with D perhaps matching TRBD2 (6 bases). Trimming removed 5 bases at V and 8 bases at J, with 19 bases between. Germline loops: CDR1 LNHDA, CDR2 SQIVND (reference sequence). The CDR3 extends over 15 amino acids. The chain's CDR3 is CASSPNREPSDEQFF. The CDR3 DNA reads TGTGCCAGTAGTCCTAACCGGGAGCCCTCGGATGAGCAGTTCTTC.

This clonotype has a count of ten or more. This chain joins TRBV7-8 and TRBJ2-5; possibly TRBD2 for D (6 bases). This CDR3 contains 13 residues. With 4 bases removed from V and 3 bases from J, the gap between germline ends came to 9 bases. The germline V gene has CDR1 SGHVS and CDR2 FQNEAQ. The CDR3 loop reads CASSSWGEETQYF. The CDR3 DNA follows: TGTGCCAGCAGCTCGTGGGGGGAAGAGACCCAGTACTTC.

This clonotype was counted ten times or more. This chain uses TRBV20-1 with TRBJ2-3; D uncertain. Germline V gives CDR1 DFQATT, CDR2 SNEGSKA (reference sequence). CDR3 length equals 14 residues. Deletions cut 0 bases from V and 4 bases from J, with 11 bases between. The CDR3, as DNA: TGCAGTGCTAGAGATACTCCTCCGGCAGATACGCAGTATTTT. Its translation is CSARDTPPADTQYF.

This clonotype was found many times. The V call is TRBV14, the J call TRBJ2-1, with 11 bases identical to TRBD2. V lost 4 bases to trimming and J lost 12 bases; unmatched junction nucleotides: 2. Germline assignment: CDR1 SGHDN and CDR2 FVKESK. The CDR3 has 12 residues. The CDR3 sequence is CASSRSGRAQFF. CDR3 DNA: TGTGCCAGCAGCCGTAGCGGGAGGGCGCAGTTCTTC.

The rearrangement joins TRBV7-6 to TRBJ2-3; D gene uncertain. Trimming removed 2 bases from V and 13 bases from J, with 19 bases in between. Germline V lookup: CDR1 SGHVS, CDR2 FNYEAQ. The CDR3 has 14 amino acids. The CDR3, as DNA: TGTGCCAGCAGCTTACCGTCTTCCACAGATAAGAAGTATTTT. Amino acid sequence: CASSLPSSTDKKYF.

This clonotype appeared many times. This chain uses TRBV30 with TRBJ2-1; 9 nucleotides line up with TRBD2. Trimming took 7 bases from V and 2 from J; bases not matched to a gene: 3. The CDR3 extends over 13 amino acids. The germline V gene encodes CDR1 GTSNPN and CDR2 SVGIG (reference sequence). The CDR3 nucleotides read TGTGCCTTAGAGCGGGGGGCCTACAATGAGCAGTTCTTC. Its protein is CALERGAYNEQFF. Variable domain in full (rest from reference TRBV30 and TRBJ2-1): SQTIHQWPATLVQPVGSPLSLECTVEGTSNPNLYWYRQAAGRGLQLLFYSVGIGQISSEVPQNLSASRPQDRQFILSSKKLLLSDSGFYLCALERGAYNEQFFGPGTRLTVL.

This clonotype was seen many times. The J gene is TRBJ2-6, the V gene TRBV7-9, with D perhaps TRBD1 (6 bases). The CDR3 has 15 residues. Germline lookup yields CDR1 SEHNR and CDR2 FQNEAQ (reference sequence). Deletions cut 5 bases from V and 2 bases from J, with 10 bases between. The DNA of the CDR3 is TGTGCCAGCAGCCTTCCAGGGGCTGGGGCCAACGTCCTGACTTTC. Translating it yields CASSLPGAGANVLTF.

The sample holds many counts of this clonotype. The chain links TRBV10-2 to TRBJ2-1; TRBD1 or TRBD2 may be the D gene (5 bases each). The V end was cut by 7 bases, the J end by 4 bases, with 14 bases between. Germline CDR1 reads WSHSY; CDR2 reads SAAADI. This CDR3 contains 14 residues. CDR3 DNA sequence: TGCGCCAGCACCCCCTCGGGACCATACAATGAGCAGTTCTTC. The encoded protein is CASTPSGPYNEQFF.